Listed here are 17 T cell receptor beta chains from one sample, sequenced in a study of OX40 agonist ivuxolimab in advanced cancers. Generated by immunoSEQ multiplex PCR, the TCRdb table keeps only in-frame clones and is missing some. The sample includes tens of thousands of clones, around 88% of them seen just once. The material was CD4+ or CD8+ T cells sorted from blood, obtained in a trial of the OX40 agonist ivuxolimab. All receptors come from an adult with an advanced solid tumor such as melanoma, head and neck, liver or kidney cancer.

The J gene is TRBJ1-2, the V gene TRBV6-1, with D possibly TRBD1 on 6 matching bases. The CDR3 has 14 amino acids. Germline V gene data show CDR1 as MNHNS and CDR2 as SASEGT. V lost 0 bases to trimming and J lost 6 bases, with 11 bases between them. The CDR3 sequence: CASSEATQGHGYTF. Written as DNA, the CDR3 is TGTGCCAGCAGTGAAGCAACACAGGGACATGGCTACACCTTC.

This chain links TRBV7-3 with TRBJ2-1; weak D call: TRBD2 (5 bases). V was clipped by 4 bases and J by 2 bases, with 15 bases between them. Germline values: CDR1 SGHTA, CDR2 FQGTGA. The CDR3 sequence is 16 residues long. The CDR3 reads CASSSTMGDAYNEQFF. The CDR3 DNA reads as TGTGCCAGCAGCTCCACCATGGGAGACGCCTACAATGAGCAGTTCTTC.

The chain couples TRBV18 to TRBJ1-2, with a weak D call TRBD1 (5 bases). Germline lookup yields CDR1 KGHSH and CDR2 LQKENI. The CDR3 is 14 residues long. V was trimmed by 5 bases and J by 1 base, leaving 11 bases between them. The CDR3 spells CASSSGGLNYGYTF. The CDR3 bases are TGTGCCAGCTCATCGGGGGGACTTAACTATGGCTACACCTTC.

This chain links TRBV7-3 with TRBJ2-3; tentatively, D is TRBD2 (5 bases). Germline assignment: CDR1 SGHTA and CDR2 FQGTGA. V was pared by 5 bases and J by 6 bases, with 6 bases between. The CDR3 consists of 11 residues. The CDR3 DNA reads TGTGCCAGCAGCGGCGGGGATACGCAGTATTTT. Translated, it gives CASSGGDTQYF.

In its sample, this clone was seen a few times. The chain uses TRBV7-8 and TRBJ2-5; 9 nucleotides line up with TRBD1. Germline values: CDR1 SGHVS, CDR2 FQNEAQ. J lost 5 bases, V lost 4 bases, and 11 bases had no gene match. The CDR3 consists of 16 residues. The CDR3 is CASSSILTGGSETQYF. The CDR3 bases are TGTGCCAGCAGCTCCATTTTGACAGGGGGATCGGAGACCCAGTACTTC.

The chain combines TRBV28 with TRBJ2-1; D is undetermined. Germline assignment: CDR1 MDHEN and CDR2 SYDVKM. The V gene lost 5 bases and the J gene lost 7 bases, with 6 bases spanning the gap. CDR3 length: 11 residues. The CDR3 DNA sequence: TGTGCCAGCAGTCCTAGAAATGAGCAGTTCTTC. Its protein is CASSPRNEQFF.

This clone has a single count. V gene TRBV29-1 combines with J gene TRBJ1-1, with a possible D match to TRBD1 (6 bases). V lost 8 bases and J 3 bases, leaving 13 bases between the germline ends. There are 12 residues in the CDR3. Germline CDR1 SQVTM, CDR2 ANQGSEA. CDR3 in DNA: TGCAGCTCTGGAGGGGGGTACACTGAAGCTTTCTTT. Its translation: CSSGGGYTEAFF.

The J gene is TRBJ1-5, the V gene TRBV7-2; D is undetermined. This CDR3 is 13 amino acids long. Germline V gives CDR1 SGHTA, CDR2 FQGNSA. Trimming took 2 bases from V and 3 from J, leaving 5 bases between them. CDR3 in DNA: TGTGCCAGCAGCTTAAGGACCAATCAGCCCCAGCATTTT. Its translation is CASSLRTNQPQHF.

The genes are TRBV28 and TRBJ2-7, with D unresolved. The CDR3 length is 15 residues. V was pared by 5 bases and J by 6 bases, with 20 bases between. The germline gives CDR1 MDHEN, CDR2 SYDVKM. The CDR3 protein is CASSIGFGFVFEQYF. The CDR3 DNA follows: TGTGCCAGCAGTATCGGGTTTGGGTTCGTTTTCGAGCAGTACTTC.

This clone was detected only once. The rearrangement uses TRBV10-3 and TRBJ1-1; possibly TRBD1 for D (6 bases). Germline loops: CDR1 ENHRY, CDR2 SYGVKD. The CDR3 contains 14 residues. Trimming stripped 3 bases from V and 2 bases from J, with 10 bases between. CDR3 amino acids: CAISDRQANTEAFF. DNA of the CDR3: TGTGCCATCAGTGACCGACAGGCCAACACTGAAGCTTTCTTT.

In this sample, this clone turned up once. The V gene is TRBV19, the J gene TRBJ1-1; 7 positions match TRBD1. V shed 11 bases, J shed 1 base, and the junction held 7 bases outside the gene matches. The CDR3 covers 13 residues. Germline-derived CDR1 and CDR2 are LNHDA and SQIVND (reference sequence). CDR3 residues: CASSGTANTEAFF. DNA of the CDR3: TGTGCCTCCTCTGGGACAGCGAACACTGAAGCTTTCTTT.

This clone has just a few counts. J is TRBJ2-1 and V is TRBV5-1; TRBD2 matches 11 bases. The CDR3 loop spans 17 amino acids. Unmatched junction bases numbered 9, after V lost 1 base and J lost 6 bases. Germline values: CDR1 SGHRS, CDR2 YFSETQ. The DNA of the CDR3 is TGCGCCAGCAGCTTGCTTAGCGGGAGGGGGTACGGCAATGAGCAGTTCTTC. It yields the protein CASSLLSGRGYGNEQFF.

The chain couples TRBV7-2 to TRBJ2-5; either TRBD1 or TRBD2 may supply D (5 bases each). Germline V gene lookup returns CDR1 SGHTA and CDR2 FQGNSA. V was shortened by 0 bases and J by 3 bases, with 11 bases between the two germline ends. The CDR3 extends over 15 amino acids. The CDR3 spells CASSLAGRGEETQYF. The CDR3 DNA follows: TGTGCCAGCAGCTTAGCAGGGAGAGGGGAAGAGACCCAGTACTTC. The full variable domain, rest sourced from reference TRBV7-2 and TRBJ2-5, is GAGVSQSPSNKVTEKGKDVELRCDPISGHTALYWYRQSLGQGLEFLIYFQGNSAPDKSGLPSDRFSAERTGGSVSTLTIQRTQQEDSAVYLCASSLAGRGEETQYFGPGTRLLVL.

A note on this clone: The junction departs from the called germline gene at one end, perhaps through a read error. This sample includes further DNA sequences coding for the same CDR3. The chain is built from TRBV19 and TRBJ2-7; D gene uncertain. The CDR3 spans 14 residues. Germline values: CDR1 LNHDA, CDR2 SQIVND (reference sequence). The CDR3 region has the DNA TGCGCCAGTAGTATAGATTCGCGCAGGTACGAGCAGTACTTC. As protein: CASSIDSRRYEQYF.

The rearrangement links TRBV6-4 to TRBJ2-7; 8 nucleotides match TRBD2. Germline V gene sequence: CDR1 MRHNA, CDR2 SNTAGT. The CDR3 extends over 13 amino acids. Trimming at V came to 4 bases and at J to 6 bases, leaving 5 bases not matched to a gene. The CDR3 loop reads CASSVYAGGEQYF. CDR3 DNA sequence: TGTGCCAGCAGTGTTTATGCGGGAGGCGAGCAGTACTTC.

This chain connects TRBV4-3 to TRBJ1-1, with 8 positions matching TRBD1. CDR1 is LGHNA and CDR2 is YSLEER in the germline V gene. The V gene end was trimmed by 1 base and the J gene end by 2 bases; junction bases not matched to a gene: 6. The CDR3 runs to 16 residues. For the CDR3, the DNA is TGCGCCAGCAGCCAAGCAGACAGGGGAGGAAACACTGAAGCTTTCTTT. This translates into CASSQADRGGNTEAFF.

This chain connects TRBV7-2 to TRBJ2-7; D remains unclear. V gave up 5 bases and J gave up 4 bases, with 18 bases separating them. The length of the CDR3 is 15 residues. Per the germline V gene, CDR1 is SGHTA and CDR2 is FQGNSA. CDR3 nucleotide sequence: TGTGCCAGCAGCGTTGTCGAGGCCCGAAATTACGAGCAGTACTTC. Protein product: CASSVVEARNYEQYF.